The T cell receptor (beta chain) under discussion was sequenced for a study of regulatory and conventional T cells in RAG deficiency. Blood CD4+ CD25-low CD127-high conventional T cells supplied the genomic DNA template. This clone was detected a few times. V was pared by 7 bases and J by 3 bases, with 10 bases between. The CDR3 extends over 13 amino acids. CDR1 and CDR2 from the germline V gene are SNHLY and FYNNEI. Clones were sequenced by immunoSEQ multiplex PCR, and TCRdb holds only the in-frame ones, with some missing. The data show 30,000 to 40,000 clones, 76% seen once. These same data were also listed under a study on regulatory T cells. That work adds: Amplification used 52 TRBV primers and 13 TRBJ primers.

V is TRBV2 and J is TRBJ2-1; D unclear. Material for sequencing was CD4+ effector T cells sorted from blood. The sequence was obtained from a human donor in good health. The CDR3: CASTAQLYNEQFF. Written as DNA, the CDR3 is TGTGCCAGCACGGCCCAACTCTACAATGAGCAGTTCTTC.